This TCR beta chain was sequenced during a study of CD8 T cells in ankylosing spondylitis. TCRdb processed the 5' RACE reads anew with MiXCR; each CDR3 protein has one entry. The sample has roughly 250,000 distinct CDR3 sequences; approximately 9% are singletons. In its sample, this clonotype was seen many times. V gave up 3 bases and J gave up 3 bases, with 8 bases separating them. The CDR3 is 14 residues long. The TCR comes from a male donor with ankylosing spondylitis or in good health (not recorded which). This chain joins TRBV12-3 or TRBV12-4 and TRBJ1-4, with D maybe TRBD1 (5 bases). Sequencing was performed on blood, either unsorted or a sorted T cell fraction (not recorded which). CDR3 region: CASSLGGSNEKLFF. The CDR3, as DNA: TGTGCCAGCAGTTTGGGGGGGTCTAATGAAAAACTGTTTTTT.